Below, 24 T cell receptor beta chains from the same sample are listed, as sequenced in a study of cytomegalovirus exposure and HLA in healthy donors. Researchers ran the PCR with 60 Vbeta and 13 Jbeta primers. The assay was immunoSEQ multiplex PCR, and TCRdb's table has in-frame clones only and misses some. In the table there are roughly 120,000 clones, roughly 70% of which are singletons. Source material: PBMCs. The origin of the receptors is a man aged 40-50 years in good health and CMV-seropositive.

The chain joins TRBV11-2 to TRBJ2-1; maybe TRBD2 (5 bases). Germline V lookup: CDR1 SGHAT, CDR2 FQNNGV. The CDR3 spans 15 residues. V gave up 2 bases and J gave up 0 bases, with 8 bases separating them. CDR3 sequence: CASSLLRDSYNEQFF. DNA for the CDR3: TGTGCCAGCAGCTTATTACGGGACTCCTACAATGAGCAGTTCTTC.

The chain joins TRBV2 to TRBJ2-1; the match to TRBD2 covers 14 bases. Germline lookup yields CDR1 SNHLY and CDR2 FYNNEI. The V gene end was trimmed by 4 bases and the J gene end by 6 bases; junction bases not matched to a gene: 11. This CDR3 spans 18 amino acids. This CDR3 is CASSGRLAGGRRGNEQFF. The DNA of the CDR3 is TGTGCCAGCAGTGGCCGACTAGCGGGAGGGAGAAGGGGCAATGAGCAGTTCTTC. Full variable domain (missing parts from reference TRBV2 and TRBJ2-1): EPEVTQTPSHQVTQMGQEVILRCVPISNHLYFYWYRQILGQKVEFLVSFYNNEISEKSEIFDDQFSVERPDGSNFTLKIRSTKLEDSAMYFCASSGRLAGGRRGNEQFFGPGTRLTVL.

This chain connects TRBV20-1 to TRBJ2-7; maybe TRBD2 (5 bases). The CDR3 contains 11 residues. Deletions cut 6 bases from V and 5 bases from J, with 11 bases between. The germline V gene has CDR1 DFQATT and CDR2 SNEGSKA (reference sequence). The CDR3 spells CSAIGGHEQYF. The CDR3 DNA sequence: TGCAGTGCCATCGGAGGCCACGAGCAGTACTTC.

The chain has TRBV6-5 and TRBJ1-4; TRBD1 matches 11 bases. V shed 7 bases, J shed 12 bases, and the junction held 4 bases outside the gene matches. The CDR3 loop spans 12 amino acids. Per the germline V gene, CDR1 is MNHEY and CDR2 is SVGAGI. CDR3 nucleotides: TGTGCCAGCAAGGACAGGGGGCGTCAACTGTTTTTT. This gives the protein CASKDRGRQLFF.

This clone was seen a few times. The CDR3 region has the DNA TGTGCCAGCCAATCAATTGGAGGTAGCACAGATACGCAGTATTTT. It yields the protein CASQSIGGSTDTQYF. The chain recombines TRBV6-6 with TRBJ2-3, with D possibly matching TRBD2 (5 bases). CDR1 and CDR2 from the germline V gene are MNHNY and SVGAGI (reference sequence). This CDR3 has 15 residues. Deletions cut 8 bases from V and 0 bases from J, with 15 bases between.

This sequence joins TRBV7-8 and TRBJ2-1, with 12 positions matching TRBD2. The CDR3 spans 14 residues. The J segment lost 9 bases and the V segment lost 5 bases, leaving 5 bases of the junction unmatched. Germline V gene lookup returns CDR1 SGHVS and CDR2 FQNEAQ. The CDR3 coding sequence is TGTGCCAGCAGCCTGACTAGCGGGAGAACTGAGCAGTTCTTC. This gives the protein CASSLTSGRTEQFF.

The rearrangement joins TRBV19 to TRBJ1-2; D is uncertain. V lost 3 bases and J lost 3, with 11 bases in between. This CDR3 contains 14 residues. Germline V CDR1 and CDR2: LNHDA, SQIVND (reference sequence). Here the CDR3 reads CASSIMMGDYGYTF. For the CDR3, the DNA is TGTGCCAGTAGTATTATGATGGGCGACTATGGCTACACCTTC.

The sample holds one count of this clone. The chain recombines TRBV6-6 with TRBJ1-2; TRBD1 agrees at 10 bases. The CDR3 runs 15 residues. Germline lookup yields CDR1 MNHNY and CDR2 SVGAGI (reference sequence). Trimming took 6 bases from V and 3 from J; bases not matched to a gene: 7. For the CDR3, the DNA is TGTGCCAGCAGCGACAGGGGGCGCGGGGACTATGGCTACACCTTC. This gives the protein CASSDRGRGDYGYTF.

The rearrangement uses TRBV6-5 and TRBJ2-2, with 7 nucleotides matching TRBD1. After removal of 0 bases from V and 4 bases from J, the junction contained 2 bases not matched to a gene. The CDR3 is made up of 15 amino acids. Germline values: CDR1 MNHEY, CDR2 SVGAGI. The CDR3 nucleotides read TGTGCCAGCAGTTACTCGGCAGGGGGCACCGGGGAGCTGTTTTTT. It translates to CASSYSAGGTGELFF.

The chain couples TRBV9 to TRBJ2-7; 11 bases line up with TRBD2. V lost 4 bases to trimming and J lost 0 bases; unmatched junction nucleotides: 3. Germline values: CDR1 SGDLS, CDR2 YYNGEE. CDR3 length: 15 residues. The CDR3 nucleotides read TGTGCCAGCAGCTTAGGGACTAGCGGCTCCTACGAGCAGTACTTC. This translates into CASSLGTSGSYEQYF.

The gene calls are TRBV7-9 and TRBJ2-3; TRBD2 matches 13 bases. The germline V gene encodes CDR1 SEHNR and CDR2 FQNEAQ (reference sequence). The CDR3 totals 16 residues. With 5 bases clipped from V and 4 bases from J, the junction kept 6 bases outside the gene matches. CDR3 sequence: CASSHGLAGVADTQYF. The CDR3 DNA sequence: TGTGCCAGCAGCCACGGACTAGCGGGAGTTGCAGATACGCAGTATTTT.

This clone has more than one count but fewer than ten. V usage is TRBV5-1 and J usage is TRBJ2-1, with D possibly matching TRBD1 (5 bases). Trimming removed 4 bases at V and 0 bases at J, with 14 bases between. The CDR3 runs to 16 residues. Germline CDR1 is SGHRS and CDR2 is YFSETQ. CDR3 protein: CASSQTRDYSYNEQFF. In nucleotides, the CDR3 is TGCGCCAGCAGCCAAACCAGGGATTACTCCTACAATGAGCAGTTCTTC.

V is TRBV7-2 and J is TRBJ2-7; 7 nucleotides match TRBD1. J lost 2 bases, V lost 0 bases, and 7 bases had no gene match. The CDR3 contains 16 residues. Germline loops: CDR1 SGHTA, CDR2 FQGNSA. The CDR3 sequence: CASSLARGSGAYEQYF. CDR3 nucleotide sequence: TGTGCCAGCAGCTTAGCCAGGGGGAGTGGGGCCTACGAGCAGTACTTC.

This clone was detected only once. J is TRBJ1-1 and V is TRBV27, with 11 bases fitting TRBD1. Germline values: CDR1 MNHEY, CDR2 SMNVEV (reference sequence). This CDR3 is built from 17 residues. Unmatched junction bases numbered 9, after V lost 5 bases and J lost 1 base. The CDR3 coding sequence is TGTGCCAGCAGTACCACAAGAGGACAGGGGGCGAACACTGAAGCTTTCTTT. It is translated as CASSTTRGQGANTEAFF.

The chain combines TRBV2 with TRBJ2-5, with D hard to call. Germline-derived CDR1 and CDR2 are SNHLY and FYNNEI. This CDR3 has 12 amino acids. V was shortened by 7 bases and J by 1 base, with 7 bases between the two germline ends. DNA of the CDR3: TGTGCCAGCACCTACAGCCAAGAGACCCAGTACTTC. Translation gives CASTYSQETQYF.

The V and J genes are TRBV19 and TRBJ1-1; 12 nucleotides match TRBD1. CDR1 is LNHDA and CDR2 is SQIVND in the germline V gene (reference sequence). CDR3 length: 18 residues. V dropped 3 bases and J dropped 0; count of bases not matched to a gene: 8. The CDR3 reads CASSISGTGGRMNTEAFF. The CDR3 nucleotides read TGTGCCAGTAGTATTTCCGGGACAGGGGGCCGAATGAACACTGAAGCTTTCTTT.

The chain couples TRBV10-3 to TRBJ2-5; the D gene is possibly TRBD2 (5 bases). The J call may be mistaken, given a closer DNA end match to TRBJ2-7. Germline V gene lookup returns CDR1 ENHRY and CDR2 SYGVKD. There are 14 residues in the CDR3. The CDR3 nucleotides are TGTGCCATCAGGGACTCGAGGGTCTCCTACGAGCAGTACTTC. Translating gives CAIRDSRVSYEQYF.

The genes are TRBV7-9 and TRBJ2-7, with 10 bases fitting TRBD1. Germline assignment: CDR1 SEHNR and CDR2 FQNEAQ (reference sequence). The CDR3 sequence is 14 residues long. V dropped 5 bases and J dropped 3; count of bases not matched to a gene: 4. The DNA of the CDR3 is TGTGCCAGCAGCACGGGACAGGGGTTCTACGAGCAGTACTTC. Protein: CASSTGQGFYEQYF.

V and J are TRBV5-1 and TRBJ2-1, with 8 bases that match TRBD1. This CDR3 comprises 17 residues. CDR1 SGHRS and CDR2 YFSETQ come from the germline V gene. With V trimmed by 0 bases and J by 1 base, 6 bases remained unmatched. The CDR3 is CASSLENWDRSYNEQFF. In DNA, the CDR3 is TGCGCCAGCAGCTTGGAGAATTGGGACAGGTCCTACAATGAGCAGTTCTTC.

This chain links TRBV5-4 with TRBJ1-2, with D uncertain. This CDR3 spans 16 amino acids. V was trimmed by 4 bases and J by 2 bases, leaving 18 bases between them. Germline CDR1 SGHNT, CDR2 YYREEE (reference sequence). CDR3 loop: CASSPAGREGNYGYTF. The CDR3 DNA sequence: TGTGCCAGCAGCCCCGCGGGCCGCGAGGGAAACTATGGCTACACCTTC.

The CDR3 loop is CASSLIGEQYF. The CDR3, as DNA: TGTGCCAGCAGCCTCATCGGCGAGCAGTACTTC. V usage is TRBV2 and J usage is TRBJ2-7, with D hard to call. V gave up 6 bases and J gave up 6 bases, with 9 bases separating them. The germline CDR1 and CDR2 sequences are SNHLY and FYNNEI. This CDR3 is 11 amino acids long. The variable domain in full, completed from reference TRBV2 and TRBJ2-7, reads EPEVTQTPSHQVTQMGQEVILRCVPISNHLYFYWYRQILGQKVEFLVSFYNNEISEKSEIFDDQFSVERPDGSNFTLKIRSTKLEDSAMYFCASSLIGEQYFGPGTRLTVT.

The chain carries TRBV11-2 and TRBJ1-5; unclear D gene. The CDR3 contains 15 residues. The V gene's germline CDR1 is SGHAT and CDR2 FQNNGV. The germline V and J ends were trimmed by 6 bases and 4 bases, with 16 bases remaining between them. The CDR3 region is CASSQGLAGNQPQHF. The CDR3 DNA is TGTGCCAGCAGTCAAGGCTTGGCAGGAAATCAGCCCCAGCATTTT.

This clone has just a few counts. This CDR3 reads CASSYSLAGVGEQYF. The CDR3, as DNA: TGTGCCAGCAGTTACTCGTTAGCGGGAGTAGGTGAGCAGTACTTC. The chain joins TRBV6-5 to TRBJ2-7, with 9 bases aligning to TRBD2. The CDR3 length is 15 residues. V shed 0 bases and J 7 bases; nucleotides not matched to a gene: 7. Per the germline V gene, CDR1 is MNHEY and CDR2 is SVGAGI.

This clone has more than one count but fewer than ten. The rearrangement uses TRBV19 and TRBJ1-4; tentative D call: TRBD1 (6 bases). Trimming left V 0 bases short and J 12 bases short, with 14 bases between. Looked up from germline, CDR1 is LNHDA and CDR2 is SQIVND (reference sequence). CDR3 length equals 14 residues. The CDR3 sequence is CASSIEPGQTELFF. The CDR3 region has the DNA TGTGCCAGTAGTATAGAGCCCGGACAGACGGAACTGTTTTTT.